This T cell receptor (beta chain) appears in the sequencing data of a study of blood T cell repertoires in COVID-19. Clones were read by immunoSEQ multiplex PCR, and TCRdb kept only the in-frame ones, dropping some. The profile shows tens of thousands of clones, roughly three quarters of them singletons. Germline assignment: CDR1 WNHNN and CDR2 SYGVQD (reference sequence). V was clipped by 4 bases and J by 4 bases, with 16 bases between them. The CDR3 is 16 residues long. The source material was peripheral blood. The chain has TRBV10-1 and TRBJ2-2; perhaps TRBD1 as D (6 bases). The receptor was isolated from a man in his forties or fifties with active or convalescent COVID-19. This chain's CDR3 is CASSATGSWATGELFF. CDR3 coding DNA: TGCGCCAGCAGTGCCACAGGGTCTTGGGCCACCGGGGAGCTGTTTTTT.